These 27 T cell receptor beta chains originate from one sample sequenced in a study of lymphopenia after photon versus proton radiotherapy. Sequencing was performed with immunoSEQ multiplex PCR; in TCRdb, only in-frame clones are kept and a portion is missing. The sample includes 150,000 to 200,000 clones, more than 85% seen only once; the top ten take about 4.7%. The specimen was peripheral blood, collected from a patient treated with photon-based radiotherapy. These receptors originate from a man aged 50 to 60 with gastric cancer.

The chain is built from TRBV15 and TRBJ1-5, with TRBD1 as a possible D gene (5 bases). Germline CDR1 is LNHNV and CDR2 is YYDKDF (reference sequence). This CDR3 has 16 residues. V lost 4 bases and J 5 bases, leaving 18 bases between the germline ends. The CDR3 DNA follows: TGTGCCACCAGCACATACCGGGACCTTACCCATCAGCCCCAGCATTTT. Protein sequence: CATSTYRDLTHQPQHF.

The chain recombines TRBV10-2 with TRBJ2-5; D gene uncertain. V lost 3 bases and J lost 2, with 7 bases in between. Germline CDR1 WSHSY, CDR2 SAAADI. This CDR3 contains 13 residues. The CDR3 region is CASSDVVQETQYF. Here the CDR3 DNA reads TGCGCCAGCAGTGATGTGGTTCAAGAGACCCAGTACTTC.

This chain links TRBV30 with TRBJ1-1; possible D gene TRBD1, 6 bases. The V end was cut by 3 bases, the J end by 1 base, with 15 bases between. The CDR3 is 15 amino acids. Per germline, CDR1 GTSNPN and CDR2 SVGIG (reference sequence). Here the CDR3 reads CAWRPPGQPNTEAFF. The CDR3 region has the DNA TGTGCCTGGAGACCTCCGGGACAACCGAACACTGAAGCTTTCTTT.

The J gene is TRBJ2-7, the V gene TRBV23-1; 9 nucleotides match TRBD1. TRBV23-1 is placed among ORFs of uncertain function. V lost 0 bases, J lost 6 bases, and 6 bases stayed unmatched. There are 15 residues in the CDR3. The CDR3 loop is CASSQSTGGSGEQYF. The CDR3 DNA follows: TGCGCCAGCAGTCAATCCACAGGGGGCTCAGGCGAGCAGTACTTC.

The V call is TRBV7-9, the J call TRBJ2-7; the match to TRBD2 covers 8 bases. J was trimmed by 5 bases and V by 1 base; bases with no gene match: 10. Germline V gene lookup returns CDR1 SEHNR and CDR2 FQNEAQ (reference sequence). The CDR3 is 16 residues long. The CDR3 sequence: CASSLGSGTRFDEQYF. CDR3 sequence (DNA): TGTGCCAGCAGCTTAGGATCGGGGACTAGGTTCGACGAGCAGTACTTC.

This chain connects TRBV27 to TRBJ2-3, with TRBD2 matching 14 bases. The CDR3 spans 15 residues. V was clipped by 6 bases and J by 3 bases; unmatched bases: 2. Germline V gives CDR1 MNHEY, CDR2 SMNVEV (reference sequence). The CDR3 loop is CASSGLAGGTDTQYF. The CDR3 nucleotides are TGTGCCAGCAGCGGACTAGCGGGAGGAACAGATACGCAGTATTTT.

As for this clone: This CDR3 is also generated by other DNA sequences in the sample. CDR3 bases: TGTGCCAGCAGCTTGGGGACAGGGAGCTATGGCTACACCTTC. Protein product: CASSLGTGSYGYTF. This sequence joins TRBV5-4 and TRBJ1-2; 8 bases match TRBD1. The CDR3 covers 14 residues. CDR1 and CDR2 from the germline V gene are SGHNT and YYREEE (reference sequence). Trimming at V came to 0 bases and at J to 4 bases, leaving 2 bases not matched to a gene.

This sequence joins TRBV10-3 and TRBJ2-7; D may be TRBD1 (5 bases). Germline-derived CDR1 and CDR2 are ENHRY and SYGVKD. Trimming pared 6 bases from V and 1 base from J, leaving 10 bases between. The CDR3 covers 13 residues. CDR3 protein: CAIRDSLSYEQYF. DNA of the CDR3: TGTGCCATCAGAGACAGCCTTTCCTACGAGCAGTACTTC.

The chain joins TRBV27 to TRBJ2-7; no clear D gene. Germline assignment: CDR1 MNHEY and CDR2 SMNVEV (reference sequence). The CDR3 spans 13 residues. Trimming left V 6 bases short and J 4 bases short, with 13 bases between. CDR3 sequence (DNA): TGTGCCAGCAGCCCGACCGAGCTATACGAGCAGTACTTC. Its protein product is CASSPTELYEQYF.

The chain has TRBV12-5 and TRBJ2-1; 7 bases line up with TRBD1. This CDR3 spans 14 amino acids. Losses at the gene ends were 3 bases for V and 3 bases for J; bases not matched to a gene: 2. Germline CDR1 LGHNT, CDR2 FRNRAP. The CDR3 region has the DNA TGTGCTAGTGGTTTTAGGGACAGCTACAATGAGCAGTTCTTC. This codes for CASGFRDSYNEQFF.

V is TRBV7-8 and J is TRBJ2-7; TRBD1 matches at 8 bases. J lost 5 bases, V lost 5 bases, and 8 bases had no gene match. The CDR3 consists of 14 residues. The germline gives CDR1 SGHVS, CDR2 FQNEAQ. In DNA, the CDR3 is TGTGCCAGCAGCGCGGACAGGGTGAGGAACGAGCAGTACTTC. As protein: CASSADRVRNEQYF.

The chain couples TRBV6-6 to TRBJ2-6; a weak D match, TRBD1 (6 bases). With 10 bases removed from V and 6 bases from J, the gap between germline ends came to 10 bases. Germline V gene lookup returns CDR1 MNHNY and CDR2 SVGAGI (reference sequence). CDR3 length: 12 residues. The CDR3 region is CATGVSANVLTF. For the CDR3, the DNA is TGTGCCACAGGGGTATCGGCCAACGTCCTGACTTTC.

The chain combines TRBV30 with TRBJ2-5, with 12 bases fitting TRBD1. J was trimmed by 3 bases and V by 7 bases; bases with no gene match: 9. This CDR3 is 15 amino acids long. CDR1 is GTSNPN and CDR2 is SVGIG in the germline V gene (reference sequence). The DNA for the CDR3 is TGTGCCTCGATCCGGGACAGGGGGCGCAAAGAGACCCAGTACTTC. Amino acid sequence: CASIRDRGRKETQYF.

The DNA for the CDR3 is TGTGCCAGCAGCGTAGTGACAGGGGCTGAAGCTTTCTTT. Its translation: CASSVVTGAEAFF. The chain employs TRBV9 and TRBJ1-1; 8 bases are shared with TRBD1. Germline lookup yields CDR1 SGDLS and CDR2 YYNGEE. The CDR3 runs 13 residues. Trimming at V came to 0 bases and at J to 6 bases, leaving 1 base not matched to a gene.

The chain has TRBV2 and TRBJ2-7; 10 nucleotides align to TRBD2. The ends lost 6 bases at V and 2 bases at J; junction bases unmatched: 10. Germline V lookup: CDR1 SNHLY, CDR2 FYNNEI. CDR3 size: 16 residues. The CDR3 here is CASRNPSGRFPYEQYF. The CDR3 DNA follows: TGTGCCAGCAGGAATCCTAGCGGGAGATTCCCCTACGAGCAGTACTTC.

V and J are TRBV19 and TRBJ1-5; possible D gene TRBD1, 6 bases. Germline-derived CDR1 and CDR2 are LNHDA and SQIVND (reference sequence). V lost 7 bases and J 2 bases, leaving 21 bases between the germline ends. The CDR3 covers 17 residues. The chain's CDR3 is CASNRDTYSGGNQPQHF. CDR3 nucleotide sequence: TGTGCCAGTAATAGGGACACCTATTCAGGGGGCAATCAGCCCCAGCATTTT.

The chain combines TRBV5-1 with TRBJ2-2; perhaps TRBD1 as D (5 bases). Germline loops: CDR1 SGHRS, CDR2 YFSETQ. Trimming took off 6 bases at V and 3 bases at J, with 12 bases between the two ends. The CDR3 has 14 amino acids. CDR3 loop: CASNRGTDTGELFF. In nucleotides, the CDR3 is TGCGCCAGCAATAGGGGAACGGACACCGGGGAGCTGTTTTTT.

The sample holds a few counts of this clone. J is TRBJ2-5 and V is TRBV6-4, with D hard to call. V lost 2 bases and J lost 2, with 12 bases in between. The CDR3 extends over 15 amino acids. The germline V gene encodes CDR1 MRHNA and CDR2 SNTAGT. CDR3 loop: CASSDIAGSQETQYF. The CDR3 nucleotides are TGTGCCAGCAGTGACATAGCTGGGTCGCAAGAGACCCAGTACTTC.

With regard to this clone: At the DNA level, this CDR3 is encoded by other sequences in the same sample as well. The genes are TRBV4-1 and TRBJ1-5; TRBD1 matches at 11 bases. The CDR3 sequence is 14 residues long. J was trimmed by 5 bases and V by 6 bases; bases with no gene match: 3. From germline, CDR1 is MGHRA and CDR2 YSYEKL. This CDR3 is CASSRTGGDQPQHF. CDR3 sequence (DNA): TGCGCCAGCAGTCGGACAGGGGGCGATCAGCCCCAGCATTTT.

The chain is built from TRBV6-6 and TRBJ2-7, with unresolved D. The V end lost 6 bases, the J end lost 3 bases, and 6 bases lay between the germline ends. The CDR3 length is 11 residues. Germline CDR1 reads MNHNY; CDR2 reads SVGAGI (reference sequence). CDR3 sequence: CASSRIYEQYF. DNA for the CDR3: TGTGCCAGCAGCCGGATCTACGAGCAGTACTTC.

Here the CDR3 reads CSVGASSNQPQHF. DNA for the CDR3: TGCAGCGTTGGGGCCTCTAGCAATCAGCCCCAGCATTTT. The V and J genes are TRBV29-1 and TRBJ1-5; no firm D call. The CDR3 length is 13 residues. With 4 bases removed from V and 0 bases from J, the gap between germline ends came to 7 bases. Looked up from germline, CDR1 is SQVTM and CDR2 is ANQGSEA.

The chain carries TRBV19 and TRBJ1-3; perhaps TRBD1 as D (6 bases). The CDR3 totals 18 residues. Looked up from germline, CDR1 is LNHDA and CDR2 is SQIVND (reference sequence). V was clipped by 7 bases and J by 1 base, with 23 bases between them. CDR3 region: CASTQGGLSASSGNTIYF. CDR3 in DNA: TGTGCCAGTACTCAAGGGGGGCTTTCAGCTAGTTCTGGAAACACCATATATTTT.

The chain carries TRBV30 and TRBJ2-3; D unclear. CDR3 length equals 15 residues. Germline CDR1 is GTSNPN and CDR2 is SVGIG (reference sequence). The V end was cut by 6 bases, the J end by 1 base, with 17 bases between. CDR3 loop: CACIQLGRGTDTQYF. CDR3 sequence (DNA): TGTGCCTGTATACAGCTAGGTCGGGGCACAGATACGCAGTATTTT.

This rearrangement joins TRBV18 to TRBJ1-5; maybe TRBD1 (5 bases). Germline CDR1 reads KGHSH; CDR2 reads LQKENI. This CDR3 has 16 amino acids. Trimming shortened V by 6 bases and J by 3 bases, and 18 bases separated the two germline ends. CDR3 sequence reads: CASSSEAGTNNQPQHF. The CDR3 DNA sequence: TGTGCCAGCTCTTCCGAAGCCGGGACCAACAATCAGCCCCAGCATTTT.

This clone showed up just once. The chain is built from TRBV18 and TRBJ2-5; D remains unclear. CDR1 and CDR2 (germline): KGHSH, LQKENI. Between the trimmed V and J ends, which lost 5 bases and 3 bases, there was a span of 10 bases. CDR3 length: 13 amino acids. CDR3 coding DNA: TGTGCCAGCTCATACAGTCAAGAAGAGACCCAGTACTTC. Residues: CASSYSQEETQYF. Together with reference TRBV18 and TRBJ2-5, the CDR3 gives the full variable domain: NAGVMQNPRHLVRRRGQEARLRCSPMKGHSHVYWYRQLPEEGLKFMVYLQKENIIDESGMPKERFSAEFPKEGPSILRIQQVVRGDSAAYFCASSYSQEETQYFGPGTRLLVL.

The chain links TRBV11-2 to TRBJ1-1, with 7 nucleotides matching TRBD1. Germline assignment: CDR1 SGHAT and CDR2 FQNNGV. V dropped 1 base and J dropped 4; count of bases not matched to a gene: 12. The CDR3 has 17 amino acids. The CDR3 here is CASSLGGPRQGGTEAFF. Written as DNA, the CDR3 is TGTGCCAGCAGCTTAGGGGGACCGAGACAGGGTGGCACTGAAGCTTTCTTT.

The chain employs TRBV10-3 and TRBJ2-5, with 14 nucleotides matching TRBD2. The germline V gene has CDR1 ENHRY and CDR2 SYGVKD. This CDR3 contains 15 residues. Germline trimming cut 10 bases from V and 4 bases from J; bases unmatched to any gene: 8. DNA of the CDR3: TGTGCCACCGGGACTAGCGGGAGTATGGTAGAGACCCAGTACTTC. This sequence encodes CATGTSGSMVETQYF.